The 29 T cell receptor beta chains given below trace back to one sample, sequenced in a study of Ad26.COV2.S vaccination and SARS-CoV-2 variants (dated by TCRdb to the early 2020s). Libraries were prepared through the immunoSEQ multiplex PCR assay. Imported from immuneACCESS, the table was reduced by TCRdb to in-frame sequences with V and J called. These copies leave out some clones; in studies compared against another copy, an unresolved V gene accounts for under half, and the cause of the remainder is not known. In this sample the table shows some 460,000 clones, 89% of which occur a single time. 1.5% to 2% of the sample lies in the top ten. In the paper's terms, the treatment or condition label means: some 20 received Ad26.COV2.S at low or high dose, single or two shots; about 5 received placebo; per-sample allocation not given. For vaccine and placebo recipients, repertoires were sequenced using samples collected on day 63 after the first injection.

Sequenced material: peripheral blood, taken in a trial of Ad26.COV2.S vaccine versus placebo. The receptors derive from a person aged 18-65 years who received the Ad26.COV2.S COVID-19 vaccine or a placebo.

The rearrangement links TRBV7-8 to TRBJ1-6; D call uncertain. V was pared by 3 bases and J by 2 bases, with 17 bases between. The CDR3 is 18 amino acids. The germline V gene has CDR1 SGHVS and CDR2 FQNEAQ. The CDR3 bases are TGTGCCAGCAGCTTGGGCTTAATAAGGGCCACCTATAATTCACCCCTCCACTTT. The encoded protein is CASSLGLIRATYNSPLHF.

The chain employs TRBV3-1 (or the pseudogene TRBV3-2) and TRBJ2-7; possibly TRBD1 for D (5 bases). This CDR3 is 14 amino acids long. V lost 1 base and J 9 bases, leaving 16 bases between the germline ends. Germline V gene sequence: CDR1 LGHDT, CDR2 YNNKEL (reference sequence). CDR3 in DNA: TGTGCCAGCAGCCAAGGCCTAGGGGATATCGGGCAGTACTTC. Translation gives CASSQGLGDIGQYF.

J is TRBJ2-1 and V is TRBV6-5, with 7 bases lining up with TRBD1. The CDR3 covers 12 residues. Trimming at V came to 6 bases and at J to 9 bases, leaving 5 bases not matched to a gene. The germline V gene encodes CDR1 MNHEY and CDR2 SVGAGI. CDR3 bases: TGTGCCAGCAGATTACAGGGGACTGAGCAGTTCTTC. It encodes CASRLQGTEQFF.

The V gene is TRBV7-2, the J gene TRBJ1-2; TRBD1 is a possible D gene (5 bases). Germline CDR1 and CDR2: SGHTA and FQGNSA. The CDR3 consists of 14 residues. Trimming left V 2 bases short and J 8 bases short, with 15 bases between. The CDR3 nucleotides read TGTGCCAGCAGCTTAATTCAGGGATCGGGGGGCTACACCTTC. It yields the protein CASSLIQGSGGYTF.

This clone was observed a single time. The CDR3 bases are TGTGCCAGCAGTACCAATACTGCCGGGGAGCTGTTTTTT. Protein sequence: CASSTNTAGELFF. This rearrangement joins TRBV28 to TRBJ2-2; D is uncertain. The CDR3 length is 13 residues. Germline CDR1 is MDHEN and CDR2 is SYDVKM. Trimming shortened V by 5 bases and J by 6 bases, and 10 bases separated the two germline ends.

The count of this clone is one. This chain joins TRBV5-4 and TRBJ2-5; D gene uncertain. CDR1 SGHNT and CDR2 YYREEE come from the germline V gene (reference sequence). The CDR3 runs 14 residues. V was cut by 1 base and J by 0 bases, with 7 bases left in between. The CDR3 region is CASSLRRNQETQYF. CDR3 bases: TGTGCCAGCAGCTTGAGGCGGAACCAAGAGACCCAGTACTTC.

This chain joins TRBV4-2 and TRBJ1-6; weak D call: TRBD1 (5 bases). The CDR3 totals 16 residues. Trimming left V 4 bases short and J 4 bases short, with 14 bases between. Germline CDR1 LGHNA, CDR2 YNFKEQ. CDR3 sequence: CASSPRDRFYNSPLHF. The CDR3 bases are TGTGCCAGCAGCCCCCGGGACCGATTTTATAATTCACCCCTCCACTTT.

CDR3 residues: CASRLQGTGELFF. As DNA, the CDR3 is TGTGCCAGCAGGCTTCAGGGGACCGGGGAGCTGTTTTTT. The genes are TRBV27 and TRBJ2-2; perhaps TRBD1 as D (6 bases). The CDR3 covers 13 residues. Looked up from germline, CDR1 is MNHEY and CDR2 is SMNVEV (reference sequence). The V end was cut by 6 bases, the J end by 5 bases, with 10 bases between.

This CDR3 reads CSVGTGWSYTF. DNA for the CDR3: TGCAGCGTGGGGACAGGTTGGAGTTACACCTTC. The V and J genes are TRBV29-1 and TRBJ1-2; 8 bases agree with TRBD1. The V gene end was trimmed by 6 bases and the J gene end by 11 bases; junction bases not matched to a gene: 8. This CDR3 region has 11 residues. CDR1 is SQVTM and CDR2 is ANQGSEA in the germline V gene.

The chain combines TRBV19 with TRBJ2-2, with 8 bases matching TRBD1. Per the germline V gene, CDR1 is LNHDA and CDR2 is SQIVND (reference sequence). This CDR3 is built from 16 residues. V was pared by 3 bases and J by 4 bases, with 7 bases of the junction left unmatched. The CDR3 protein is CASSIISTGGTGELFF. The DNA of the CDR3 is TGTGCCAGTAGTATTATTTCAACAGGGGGCACCGGGGAGCTGTTTTTT.

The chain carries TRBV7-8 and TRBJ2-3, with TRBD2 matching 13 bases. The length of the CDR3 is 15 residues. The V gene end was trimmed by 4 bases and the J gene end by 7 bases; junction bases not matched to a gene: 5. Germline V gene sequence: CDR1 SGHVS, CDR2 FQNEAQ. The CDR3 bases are TGTGCCAGCAGCTCCACTAGCGGGAGGGCATATACGCAGTATTTT. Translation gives CASSSTSGRAYTQYF.

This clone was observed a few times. The CDR3, as DNA: TGTGCCAGCAGCCAAGAACGGCATAATTCACCCCTCCACTTT. It translates to CASSQERHNSPLHF. V and J are TRBV3-1 (or the pseudogene TRBV3-2) and TRBJ1-6; the D is unclear. The ends were cut back, 0 bases at V and 5 bases at J, with 5 bases in the middle. CDR1 and CDR2 (germline): LGHDT, YNNKEL (reference sequence). The CDR3 runs 14 residues.

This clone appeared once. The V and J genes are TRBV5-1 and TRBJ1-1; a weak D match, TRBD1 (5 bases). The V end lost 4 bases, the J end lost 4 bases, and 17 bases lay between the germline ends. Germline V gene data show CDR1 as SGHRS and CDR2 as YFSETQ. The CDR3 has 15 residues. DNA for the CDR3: TGCGCCAGCAGCCGTCAAAGGGGAAAATCCACTGAAGCTTTCTTT. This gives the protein CASSRQRGKSTEAFF.

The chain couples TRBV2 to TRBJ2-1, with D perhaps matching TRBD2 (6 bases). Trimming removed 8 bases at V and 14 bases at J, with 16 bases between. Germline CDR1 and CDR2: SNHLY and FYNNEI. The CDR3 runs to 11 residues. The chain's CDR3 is CASRYSGGEFF. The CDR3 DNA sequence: TGTGCCAGCCGTTATAGTGGAGGGGAGTTCTTC. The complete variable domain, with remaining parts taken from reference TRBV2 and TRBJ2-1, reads EPEVTQTPSHQVTQMGQEVILRCVPISNHLYFYWYRQILGQKVEFLVSFYNNEISEKSEIFDDQFSVERPDGSNFTLKIRSTKLEDSAMYFCASRYSGGEFFGPGTRLTVL.

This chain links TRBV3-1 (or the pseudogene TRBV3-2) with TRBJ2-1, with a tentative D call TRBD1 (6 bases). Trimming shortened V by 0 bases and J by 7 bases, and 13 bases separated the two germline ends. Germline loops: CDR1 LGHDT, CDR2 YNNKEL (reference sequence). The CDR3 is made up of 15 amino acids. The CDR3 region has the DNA TGTGCCAGCAGCCAAGACACAGGGCTAGGAAATGAGCAGTTCTTC. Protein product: CASSQDTGLGNEQFF.

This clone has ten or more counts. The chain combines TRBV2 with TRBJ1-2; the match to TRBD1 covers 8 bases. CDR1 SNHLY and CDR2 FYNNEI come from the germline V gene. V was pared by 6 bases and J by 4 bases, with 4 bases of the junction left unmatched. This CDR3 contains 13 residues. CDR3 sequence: CASRETGVYGYTF. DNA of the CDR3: TGTGCCAGCAGGGAGACAGGGGTCTATGGCTACACCTTC.

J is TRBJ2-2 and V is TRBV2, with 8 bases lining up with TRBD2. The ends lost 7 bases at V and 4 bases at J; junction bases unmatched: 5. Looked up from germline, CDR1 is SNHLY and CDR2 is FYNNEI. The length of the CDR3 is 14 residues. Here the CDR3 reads CASNHGRGTGELFF. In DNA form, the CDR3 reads TGTGCCAGCAATCACGGGAGGGGCACCGGGGAGCTGTTTTTT.

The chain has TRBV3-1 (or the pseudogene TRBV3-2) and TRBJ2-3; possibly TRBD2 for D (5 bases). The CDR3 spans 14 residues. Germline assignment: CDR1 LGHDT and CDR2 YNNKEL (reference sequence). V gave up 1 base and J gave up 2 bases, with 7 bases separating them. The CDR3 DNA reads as TGTGCCAGCAGCCAAGTGCGGGCCACAGATACGCAGTATTTT. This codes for CASSQVRATDTQYF.

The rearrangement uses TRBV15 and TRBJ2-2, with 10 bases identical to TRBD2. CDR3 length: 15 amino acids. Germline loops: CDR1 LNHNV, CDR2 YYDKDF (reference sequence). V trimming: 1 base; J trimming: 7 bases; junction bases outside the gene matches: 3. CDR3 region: CATSRGLAGVGELFF. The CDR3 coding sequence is TGTGCCACCAGCAGAGGCCTAGCGGGAGTCGGGGAGCTGTTTTTT. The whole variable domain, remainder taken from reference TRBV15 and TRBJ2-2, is DAMVIQNPRYQVTQFGKPVTLSCSQTLNHNVMYWYQQKSSQAPKLLFHYYDKDFNNEADTPDNFQSRRPNTSFCFLDIRSPGLGDTAMYLCATSRGLAGVGELFFGEGSRLTVL.

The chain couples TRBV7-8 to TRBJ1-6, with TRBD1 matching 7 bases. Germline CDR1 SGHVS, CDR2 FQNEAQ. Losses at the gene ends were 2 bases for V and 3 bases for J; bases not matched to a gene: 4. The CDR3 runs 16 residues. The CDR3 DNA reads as TGTGCCAGCAGCTTAAACGGGGACAGCTATAATTCACCCCTCCACTTT. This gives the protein CASSLNGDSYNSPLHF.

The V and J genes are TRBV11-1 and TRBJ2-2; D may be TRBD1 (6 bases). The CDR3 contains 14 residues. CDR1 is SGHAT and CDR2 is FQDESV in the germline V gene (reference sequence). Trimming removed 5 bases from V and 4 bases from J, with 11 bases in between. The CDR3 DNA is TGTGCCAGCAGCAGGGACAAGTTCACCGGGGAGCTGTTTTTT. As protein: CASSRDKFTGELFF. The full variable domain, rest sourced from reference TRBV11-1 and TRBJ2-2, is EAEVAQSPRYKITEKSQAVAFWCDPISGHATLYWYRQILGQGPELLVQFQDESVVDDSQLPKDRFSAERLKGVDSTLKIQPAELGDSAMYLCASSRDKFTGELFFGEGSRLTVL.

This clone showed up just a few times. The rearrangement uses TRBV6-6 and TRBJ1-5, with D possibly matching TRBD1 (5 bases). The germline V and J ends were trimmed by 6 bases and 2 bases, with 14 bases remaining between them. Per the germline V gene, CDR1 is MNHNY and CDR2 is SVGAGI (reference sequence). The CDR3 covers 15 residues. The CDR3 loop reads CASRVGRDGNQPQHF. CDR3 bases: TGTGCCAGCAGGGTCGGCAGGGACGGCAATCAGCCCCAGCATTTT.

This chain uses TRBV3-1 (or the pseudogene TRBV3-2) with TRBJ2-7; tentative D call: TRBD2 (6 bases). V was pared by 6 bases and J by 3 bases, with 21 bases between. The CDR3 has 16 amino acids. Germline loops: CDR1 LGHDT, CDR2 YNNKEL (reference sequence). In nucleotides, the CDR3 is TGTGCCAGCAGTTGGCGGGGTCAATCACCCGGCTACGAGCAGTACTTC. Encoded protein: CASSWRGQSPGYEQYF.

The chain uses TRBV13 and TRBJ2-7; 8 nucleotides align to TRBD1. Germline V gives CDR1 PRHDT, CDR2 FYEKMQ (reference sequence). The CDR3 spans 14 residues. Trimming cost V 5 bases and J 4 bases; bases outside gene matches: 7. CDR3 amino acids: CASSKTGERYEQYF. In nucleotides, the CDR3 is TGTGCCAGCAGCAAGACAGGGGAAAGGTACGAGCAGTACTTC.

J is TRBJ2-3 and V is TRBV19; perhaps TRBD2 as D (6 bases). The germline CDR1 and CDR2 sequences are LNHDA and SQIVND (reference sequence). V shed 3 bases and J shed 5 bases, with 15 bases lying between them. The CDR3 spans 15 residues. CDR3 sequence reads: CASSIDGRYGDTQYF. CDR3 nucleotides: TGTGCCAGTAGTATTGACGGGAGATACGGAGATACGCAGTATTTT. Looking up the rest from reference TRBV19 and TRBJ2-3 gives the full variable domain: DGGITQSPKYLFRKEGQNVTLSCEQNLNHDAMYWYRQDPGQGLRLIYYSQIVNDFQKGDIAEGYSVSREKKESFPLTVTSAQKNPTAFYLCASSIDGRYGDTQYFGPGTRLTVL.

The CDR3 is CASSWGGGDQETQYF. CDR3 in DNA: TGTGCCAGCAGCTGGGGGGGCGGAGACCAAGAGACCCAGTACTTC. This sequence joins TRBV7-8 and TRBJ2-5, with TRBD2 as a possible D gene (7 bases). The V and J ends lost 4 bases and 0 bases respectively, with 12 bases between them. Looked up from germline, CDR1 is SGHVS and CDR2 is FQNEAQ. CDR3 size: 15 residues.

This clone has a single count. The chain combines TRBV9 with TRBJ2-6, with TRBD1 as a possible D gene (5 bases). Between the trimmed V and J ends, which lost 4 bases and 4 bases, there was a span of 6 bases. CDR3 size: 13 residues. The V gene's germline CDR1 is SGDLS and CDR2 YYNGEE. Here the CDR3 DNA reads TGTGCCAGCAGCCAGGGCGGGGCCAACGTCCTGACTTTC. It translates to CASSQGGANVLTF. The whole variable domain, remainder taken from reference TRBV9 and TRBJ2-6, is DSGVTQTPKHLITATGQRVTLRCSPRSGDLSVYWYQQSLDQGLQFLIQYYNGEERAKGNILERFSAQQFPDLHSELNLSSLELGDSALYFCASSQGGANVLTFGAGSRLTVL.

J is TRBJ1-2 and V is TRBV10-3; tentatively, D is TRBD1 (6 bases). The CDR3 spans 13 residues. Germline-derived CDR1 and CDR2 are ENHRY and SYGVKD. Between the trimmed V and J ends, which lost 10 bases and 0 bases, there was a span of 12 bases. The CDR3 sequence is CATEGDSNYGYTF. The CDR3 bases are TGTGCCACGGAGGGGGATTCTAACTATGGCTACACCTTC.

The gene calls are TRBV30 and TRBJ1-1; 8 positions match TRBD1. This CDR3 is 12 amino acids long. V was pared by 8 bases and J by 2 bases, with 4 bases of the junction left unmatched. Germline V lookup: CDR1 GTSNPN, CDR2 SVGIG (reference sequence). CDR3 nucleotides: TGTGCCCTCGGGACAGGTAACACTGAAGCTTTCTTT. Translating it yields CALGTGNTEAFF.